These 10 T cell receptor beta chains came from one sample sequenced in a study of blood T cell repertoires in COVID-19. TCRdb's table, derived via immunoSEQ multiplex PCR, lists solely in-frame clones and lacks some. Among about 270,000 clones listed, approximately 86% were seen once. The specimen was peripheral blood. These receptors all stem from a young woman with acute or convalescent COVID-19.

This sequence joins TRBV7-2 and TRBJ2-1; TRBD2 matches 7 bases. V lost 0 bases, J lost 4 bases, and 0 bases stayed unmatched. This CDR3 contains 14 residues. Germline V CDR1 and CDR2: SGHTA, FQGNSA. CDR3 nucleotides: TGTGCCAGCAGCTTAGCGGGGGGGTACAATGAGCAGTTCTTC. Translation: CASSLAGGYNEQFF.

The chain couples TRBV11-2 to TRBJ1-2; TRBD1 is a possible D gene (5 bases). Trimming removed 0 bases at V and 6 bases at J, with 17 bases between. The CDR3 contains 16 residues. CDR1 is SGHAT, CDR2 FQNNGV, per germline. CDR3 region: CASSLEGLRALDGYTF. In DNA, the CDR3 is TGTGCCAGCAGCTTAGAAGGTCTCAGGGCCCTGGATGGCTACACCTTC.

Concerning this clone: An end of the junction differs from the germline gene, which may be a read error. V usage is TRBV18 and J usage is TRBJ2-5; 7 nucleotides line up with TRBD2. This CDR3 spans 16 amino acids. The V gene's germline CDR1 is KGHSH and CDR2 LQKENI. The CDR3 sequence: CASSTPFTSEKETQYF. The DNA for the CDR3 is TGTGCCAGCTCAACACCATTCACTAGCGAAAAAGAGACCCAGTACTTC.

This clone was seen a handful of times. The chain recombines TRBV11-2 with TRBJ1-6, with D perhaps matching TRBD1 (5 bases). This CDR3 region has 14 residues. Germline V CDR1 and CDR2: SGHAT, FQNNGV. With 1 base removed from V and 7 bases from J, the gap between germline ends came to 8 bases. CDR3 in DNA: TGTGCCAGCAGCTTAGGACAGTACAATTCACCCCTCCACTTT. It is translated as CASSLGQYNSPLHF.

CDR3 in amino acids: CASNIQGTEAFF. The CDR3 DNA is TGTGCCAGCAACATACAGGGAACTGAAGCTTTCTTT. J is TRBJ1-1 and V is TRBV12-3 or TRBV12-4, with D possibly matching TRBD1 (6 bases). CDR3 size: 12 residues. Trimming removed 7 bases at V and 5 bases at J, with 11 bases between.

The V call is TRBV30, the J call TRBJ2-1, with 9 bases fitting TRBD2. The CDR3 length is 15 residues. The trim removed 3 bases at V and 7 bases at J, leaving 10 bases unmatched. Germline V lookup: CDR1 GTSNPN, CDR2 SVGIG (reference sequence). The CDR3 is CAWREGAGGWNEQFF. In DNA, the CDR3 is TGTGCCTGGAGAGAGGGAGCGGGAGGCTGGAATGAGCAGTTCTTC.

This clone was seen just once. The CDR3 DNA follows: TGTGCCAGCTCATCACAGGGGTCCCGTGAAGCTTTCTTT. As protein: CASSSQGSREAFF. V and J are TRBV18 and TRBJ1-1; 7 bases are shared with TRBD1. V was pared by 5 bases and J by 7 bases, with 7 bases of the junction left unmatched. Germline V gene data show CDR1 as KGHSH and CDR2 as LQKENI. The CDR3 consists of 13 residues.

The genes are TRBV3-1 (or the pseudogene TRBV3-2) and TRBJ2-1; D ambiguous. This CDR3 spans 16 amino acids. V was shortened by 0 bases and J by 1 base, with 10 bases between the two germline ends. Germline V gene sequence: CDR1 LGHDT, CDR2 YNNKEL (reference sequence). CDR3 region: CASSQDVAGSYNEQFF. DNA for the CDR3: TGTGCCAGCAGCCAAGATGTGGCAGGATCCTACAATGAGCAGTTCTTC.

This clone was recorded only once. The rearrangement uses TRBV7-9 and TRBJ1-3, with D uncertain. The CDR3 has 15 amino acids. The germline V gene encodes CDR1 SEHNR and CDR2 FQNEAQ (reference sequence). Trimming took 2 bases from V and 4 from J, leaving 12 bases between them. The DNA for the CDR3 is TGTGCCAGCAGCTTACTGGAGACGGTCGGAAACACCATATATTTT. Translating it yields CASSLLETVGNTIYF.

V is TRBV18 and J is TRBJ2-2, with D unresolved. The V gene lost 3 bases and the J gene lost 3 bases, with 11 bases spanning the gap. Germline CDR1 is KGHSH and CDR2 is LQKENI. The CDR3 length is 15 residues. CDR3 loop: CASSPLAGHTGELFF. CDR3 DNA sequence: TGTGCCAGCTCACCGCTGGCAGGTCACACCGGGGAGCTGTTTTTT.